A single sample gave rise to the 30 T cell receptor beta chains below, sequenced in a study of T cells in tumors after PD-1 blockade. TCRdb's table, derived via immunoSEQ multiplex PCR, lists solely in-frame clones and lacks some. The table has roughly 33,000 clones, 78% seen once. This specimen was PBMCs, taken before anti-PD-1 treatment. The source is a human donor with basal cell carcinoma.

This sequence joins TRBV10-3 and TRBJ2-1; the match to TRBD2 covers 10 bases. After removal of 4 bases from V and 5 bases from J, the junction contained 8 bases not matched to a gene. CDR1 is ENHRY and CDR2 is SYGVKD in the germline V gene. This CDR3 spans 16 amino acids. The CDR3 protein is CAISAYSGGPDNEQFF. CDR3 DNA sequence: TGTGCCATCAGTGCATATAGCGGGGGGCCGGACAATGAGCAGTTCTTC.

On this clone itself: This sample also contains other DNA sequences that code for the same CDR3. This chain links TRBV19 with TRBJ1-2; D is ambiguous. Looked up from germline, CDR1 is LNHDA and CDR2 is SQIVND (reference sequence). V gave up 1 base and J gave up 3 bases, with 6 bases separating them. The CDR3 length is 13 residues. This CDR3 reads CASSIGTDYGYTF. The CDR3 nucleotides read TGTGCCAGTAGTATAGGAACAGACTATGGCTACACCTTC.

The table lists this clone with a count of one. The chain combines TRBV18 with TRBJ2-7; 7 positions agree with TRBD2. Germline values: CDR1 KGHSH, CDR2 LQKENI. The V segment lost 0 bases and the J segment 7 bases; nucleotides outside the gene matches: 3. This CDR3 is built from 13 residues. The CDR3 here is CASSPPLRGEQYF. The CDR3 DNA follows: TGTGCCAGCTCACCACCGCTGCGGGGGGAGCAGTACTTC.

The rearrangement uses TRBV24-1 and TRBJ1-5; 9 positions match TRBD1. V lost 6 bases, J lost 6 bases, and 8 bases stayed unmatched. Germline V lookup: CDR1 KGHDR, CDR2 SFDVKD. CDR3 size: 15 residues. This CDR3 reads CATSSGTGYFQPQHF. CDR3 DNA sequence: TGTGCCACCAGTTCCGGGACAGGGTATTTTCAGCCCCAGCATTTT.

This sequence joins TRBV18 and TRBJ2-6; 9 bases map to TRBD1. The germline gives CDR1 KGHSH, CDR2 LQKENI. This CDR3 spans 18 amino acids. The J segment lost 0 bases and the V segment lost 4 bases, leaving 7 bases of the junction unmatched. The CDR3 region has the DNA TGTGCCAGCTCACTGAAGACAGGGGGAAGCTCTGGGGCCAACGTCCTGACTTTC. As protein: CASSLKTGGSSGANVLTF. Supplemented by reference TRBV18 and TRBJ2-6, the full variable domain reads NAGVMQNPRHLVRRRGQEARLRCSPMKGHSHVYWYRQLPEEGLKFMVYLQKENIIDESGMPKERFSAEFPKEGPSILRIQQVVRGDSAAYFCASSLKTGGSSGANVLTFGAGSRLTVL.

The rearrangement uses TRBV5-4 and TRBJ1-4, with D maybe TRBD1 (5 bases). This CDR3 is 15 amino acids long. Germline CDR1 is SGHNT and CDR2 is YYREEE (reference sequence). Trimming pared 0 bases from V and 4 bases from J, leaving 10 bases between. The CDR3 spells CASSLGQGINEKLFF. The CDR3 DNA is TGTGCCAGCAGCTTGGGCCAGGGAATTAATGAAAAACTGTTTTTT.

This sequence joins TRBV7-9 and TRBJ2-1; a possible D gene is TRBD2 (7 bases). Germline loops: CDR1 SEHNR, CDR2 FQNEAQ (reference sequence). The CDR3 is 16 residues long. V lost 5 bases and J 1 base, leaving 15 bases between the germline ends. The CDR3 reads CASSRKGGTSYNEQFF. Here the CDR3 DNA reads TGTGCCAGCAGCCGGAAGGGGGGGACTTCCTACAATGAGCAGTTCTTC.

The chain couples TRBV5-1 to TRBJ2-5; TRBD2 matches at 15 bases. CDR1 SGHRS and CDR2 YFSETQ come from the germline V gene. V gave up 4 bases and J gave up 2 bases; unmatched junction bases: 6. This CDR3 comprises 17 residues. The CDR3 spells CASSPGLAGGAQETQYF. DNA of the CDR3: TGCGCCAGCAGCCCGGGACTAGCGGGAGGAGCGCAAGAGACCCAGTACTTC.

This chain uses TRBV28 with TRBJ2-7; perhaps TRBD2 as D (5 bases). V lost 2 bases and J lost 3, with 11 bases in between. CDR1 is MDHEN and CDR2 is SYDVKM in the germline V gene. This CDR3 is built from 14 residues. CDR3 sequence: CASSLEGRDYEQYF. As DNA, the CDR3 is TGTGCCAGCAGTTTAGAAGGACGGGACTACGAGCAGTACTTC.

This chain connects TRBV4-3 to TRBJ2-3, with 9 nucleotides matching TRBD2. Germline V lookup: CDR1 LGHNA, CDR2 YSLEER. V lost 0 bases and J lost 2; bases outside the gene matches: 9. This CDR3 has 18 residues. CDR3: CASSQEYNSGSSTDTQYF. DNA of the CDR3: TGCGCCAGCAGCCAAGAGTATAATAGCGGGAGCTCCACAGATACGCAGTATTTT.

The chain recombines TRBV19 with TRBJ1-1; the match to TRBD1 covers 7 bases. Germline values: CDR1 LNHDA, CDR2 SQIVND (reference sequence). The trim removed 6 bases at V and 0 bases at J, leaving 4 bases unmatched. CDR3 length equals 14 residues. The CDR3 loop reads CASRPQGMNTEAFF. CDR3 nucleotides: TGTGCCAGTAGACCACAGGGGATGAACACTGAAGCTTTCTTT.

This clone appeared a single time. The V and J genes are TRBV12-5 and TRBJ2-1, with 9 bases matching TRBD2. This CDR3 spans 22 amino acids. Germline assignment: CDR1 LGHNT and CDR2 FRNRAP. V was clipped by 2 bases and J by 7 bases; unmatched bases: 27. Written as DNA, the CDR3 is TGTGCTAGTGGTTTGAGGAGGGCGGGAGGGTTGCTCCACCCAACCTTAGGGAATGAGCAGTTCTTC. Translated: CASGLRRAGGLLHPTLGNEQFF.

The chain links TRBV18 to TRBJ2-3; possible D gene TRBD1, 5 bases. The CDR3 sequence is 14 residues long. Germline V gene data show CDR1 as KGHSH and CDR2 as LQKENI. Trimming left V 6 bases short and J 0 bases short, with 10 bases between. The CDR3 region is CASSSGRSTDTQYF. The DNA of the CDR3 is TGTGCCAGCTCTTCAGGGCGGAGCACAGATACGCAGTATTTT.

There are a few counts of this clone. The chain carries TRBV19 and TRBJ1-2; no firm D call. CDR3 length: 13 residues. Germline V CDR1 and CDR2: LNHDA, SQIVND (reference sequence). Trimming pared 7 bases from V and 1 base from J, leaving 10 bases between. This CDR3 is CASMKADNYGYTF. In nucleotides, the CDR3 is TGTGCCAGTATGAAGGCAGATAACTATGGCTACACCTTC.

This chain joins TRBV9 and TRBJ1-5; tentative D call: TRBD1 (5 bases). The CDR3 extends over 15 amino acids. Looked up from germline, CDR1 is SGDLS and CDR2 is YYNGEE. V was trimmed by 4 bases and J by 0 bases, leaving 11 bases between them. CDR3 residues: CASSTGHYSNQPQHF. CDR3 DNA sequence: TGTGCCAGCAGCACTGGACACTATAGCAATCAGCCCCAGCATTTT.

The J gene is TRBJ1-2, the V gene TRBV3-1 (or the pseudogene TRBV3-2); D perhaps matches TRBD1 (5 bases). Trimming took 5 bases from V and 5 from J, leaving 9 bases between them. The germline V gene encodes CDR1 LGHDT and CDR2 YNNKEL (reference sequence). The CDR3 runs 12 residues. The chain's CDR3 is CASSGGGYGYTF. As DNA, the CDR3 is TGTGCCAGCAGCGGGGGGGGTTATGGCTACACCTTC.

The V and J genes are TRBV6-5 and TRBJ1-6; D is unresolved. Trimming took off 2 bases at V and 1 base at J, with 9 bases between the two ends. CDR1 MNHEY and CDR2 SVGAGI come from the germline V gene. The length of the CDR3 is 16 residues. CDR3 in DNA: TGTGCCAGCAGTTACATTAGGAGATCCTATAATTCACCCCTCCACTTT. This codes for CASSYIRRSYNSPLHF.

V usage is TRBV3-1 (or the pseudogene TRBV3-2) and J usage is TRBJ1-1; D is unclear. With 3 bases removed from V and 1 base from J, the gap between germline ends came to 9 bases. CDR1 LGHDT and CDR2 YNNKEL come from the germline V gene (reference sequence). The CDR3 consists of 14 residues. DNA of the CDR3: TGTGCCAGCAGCCAGTGGGAGACGAACACTGAAGCTTTCTTT. Amino acids: CASSQWETNTEAFF.

This chain uses TRBV5-1 with TRBJ2-2; D call uncertain. V was clipped by 5 bases and J by 7 bases, with 12 bases between them. Germline loops: CDR1 SGHRS, CDR2 YFSETQ. CDR3 length: 13 amino acids. CDR3 amino acids: CASRPNVDGELFF. The CDR3 DNA is TGCGCCAGCAGACCGAACGTGGACGGGGAGCTGTTTTTT.

V is TRBV4-1 and J is TRBJ2-3, with D tentatively TRBD2 (5 bases). Trimming pared 4 bases from V and 0 bases from J, leaving 14 bases between. Germline loops: CDR1 MGHRA, CDR2 YSYEKL. The CDR3 is 16 residues long. CDR3 coding DNA: TGCGCCAGCAGCCCTATCCTCCGGGGAAGCACAGATACGCAGTATTTT. This translates into CASSPILRGSTDTQYF.

The chain couples TRBV11-3 to TRBJ2-7, with 9 bases that match TRBD1. J lost 2 bases, V lost 4 bases, and 3 bases had no gene match. The CDR3 has 14 amino acids. Germline assignment: CDR1 SGHNT and CDR2 YENEEA. The CDR3: CASSWGQGAYEQYF. Written as DNA, the CDR3 is TGTGCCAGCAGCTGGGGACAGGGAGCCTACGAGCAGTACTTC.

This chain links TRBV27 with TRBJ1-6; 7 nucleotides agree with TRBD1. J was trimmed by 10 bases and V by 5 bases; bases with no gene match: 8. CDR3 size: 14 residues. Germline V lookup: CDR1 MNHEY, CDR2 SMNVEV (reference sequence). This chain's CDR3 is CASSVDRVGSPLHF. The CDR3 DNA follows: TGTGCCAGCAGTGTCGACAGGGTAGGGTCACCCCTCCACTTT.

The V gene is TRBV4-3, the J gene TRBJ2-4, with TRBD2 identical over 7 bases. The CDR3 contains 14 residues. CDR1 LGHNA and CDR2 YSLEER come from the germline V gene. V dropped 1 base and J dropped 8; count of bases not matched to a gene: 5. This chain's CDR3 is CASSQAGLGDIQYF. CDR3 nucleotides: TGCGCCAGCAGCCAAGCAGGACTAGGCGACATTCAGTACTTC.

The chain uses TRBV5-6 and TRBJ1-1, with TRBD1 identical over 9 bases. The germline gives CDR1 SGHDT, CDR2 YYEEEE. The CDR3 extends over 14 amino acids. The J segment lost 8 bases and the V segment lost 4 bases, leaving 9 bases of the junction unmatched. Here the CDR3 DNA reads TGTGCCAGCAGCCCGGGACAGGGTTTAAGGGAAGCTTTCTTT. It is translated as CASSPGQGLREAFF.

The V gene is TRBV27, the J gene TRBJ2-7; unclear D gene. Germline CDR1 MNHEY, CDR2 SMNVEV (reference sequence). V lost 6 bases and J 0 bases, leaving 12 bases between the germline ends. CDR3 length: 14 amino acids. CDR3 sequence reads: CASRTNSPSYEQYF. For the CDR3, the DNA is TGTGCCAGCAGGACGAACAGCCCCTCCTACGAGCAGTACTTC.

CDR3 bases: TGTGCCAGCAGCTTAAACGGCAGACCAAACACCGGGGAGCTGTTTTTT. Translation gives CASSLNGRPNTGELFF. The chain links TRBV7-3 to TRBJ2-2; D is ambiguous. With 1 base removed from V and 2 bases from J, the gap between germline ends came to 11 bases. Germline CDR1 and CDR2: SGHTA and FQGTGA. CDR3 length: 16 amino acids.

The chain couples TRBV6-6 to TRBJ1-4; D is perhaps TRBD1 (5 bases). There are 16 residues in the CDR3. Trimming removed 2 bases at V and 4 bases at J, with 14 bases between. Germline V gives CDR1 MNHNY, CDR2 SVGAGI (reference sequence). The CDR3 protein is CASSYGGVGSNEKLFF. The CDR3 coding sequence is TGTGCCAGCAGTTACGGGGGGGTCGGGAGTAATGAAAAACTGTTTTTT.

DNA for the CDR3: TGTGCCAGCAGTTTATGGACTAGCGGGAGCCGTGAGCAGTTCTTC. Translated: CASSLWTSGSREQFF. The chain couples TRBV28 to TRBJ2-1; 12 bases align to TRBD2. With 0 bases clipped from V and 9 bases from J, the junction kept 3 bases outside the gene matches. The CDR3 covers 15 residues. CDR1 and CDR2 from the germline V gene are MDHEN and SYDVKM.

V and J are TRBV12-5 and TRBJ1-2; 7 bases align to TRBD1. Germline lookup yields CDR1 LGHNT and CDR2 FRNRAP. Losses at the gene ends were 6 bases for V and 6 bases for J; bases not matched to a gene: 10. CDR3 length equals 14 residues. The CDR3 coding sequence is TGTGCTAGTGGGGCACCAGGGGGATTTGATGGCTACACCTTC. Protein sequence: CASGAPGGFDGYTF.

The chain recombines TRBV11-3 with TRBJ2-5, with 7 bases matching TRBD2. V gave up 7 bases and J gave up 5 bases; unmatched junction bases: 16. Germline V gene sequence: CDR1 SGHNT, CDR2 YENEEA. This CDR3 contains 16 residues. CDR3: CASTSSGGRARETQYF. The CDR3 DNA reads as TGTGCCAGCACATCCTCGGGCGGGAGAGCCCGGGAGACCCAGTACTTC.